This TCR beta chain was obtained from a study of cytomegalovirus exposure and HLA in healthy donors. The study, taken as a whole, reports: Within an earlier analysis, most TCR beta V segments proved productive either about 87% or about 30% of the time. Most TCRs appeared rarely, but some public TCRs recurred in many donors. Investigators reported some 150 TCR beta chains as tied to cytomegalovirus.

The CDR3 is 17 amino acids. The V segment lost 3 bases and the J segment 7 bases; nucleotides outside the gene matches: 15. CDR1 and CDR2 (germline): SGHNT, YYREEE (reference sequence). Remarks on this clone: What it binds is unknown.

The PCR ran on 60 Vbeta and 13 Jbeta primers. The assay was immunoSEQ multiplex PCR, and TCRdb's table has in-frame clones only and misses some. The sample holds under 55,000 clones, around two thirds seen once. Nominally healthy donors provided the samples, though records likely missed some immune exposures. The sample was PBMCs. The TCR originated in a woman aged 25 to 39 in good health and CMV-seronegative. V gene TRBV5-4 combines with J gene TRBJ2-1; 8 bases line up with TRBD1. In DNA, the CDR3 is TGTGCCAGCAGCTCCAACAAAAGAGGCAGGGGGCTGAATGAGCAGTTCTTC. This translates into CASSSNKRGRGLNEQFF.